A selection of T cell receptor beta chains follows, all from one sample in a study of blood T cell repertoires in COVID-19. Profiled with immunoSEQ multiplex PCR; TCRdb holds only in-frame clones, not every one. This sample has roughly 420,000 clones, with approximately 88% found just once. The source material was PBMCs or T cells enriched from blood (not recorded which). These receptors were obtained from a woman in her twenties or thirties with acute COVID-19. CDR3s include the opening cysteine and the closing phenylalanine or tryptophan. The D gene is left open where the match is weak. Size is omitted from some rows. Given values are once, few, many or a class for expanded clones.

D gene: TRBD2
V gene: TRBV7-2
J gene: TRBJ2-3
clone size: NA
CDR3 DNA: TGTGCCAGTTCATGGGGTAGCGGGACAGATACGCAGTATTTT
CDR3 protein: CASSWGSGTDTQYF

D gene: TRBD2
V gene: TRBV7-2
J gene: TRBJ2-7
clone size: NA
CDR3 DNA: TGTGCCAGCAGCACTAGCGGGGGAAACTCCTACGAGCAGTACTTC
CDR3 protein: CASSTSGGNSYEQYF

D gene: TRBD2
V gene: TRBV5-1
J gene: TRBJ2-1
clone size: NA
CDR3 DNA: TGCGCCAGCAGCTTTAGTCCGAGTAGCGGGGGGGCTACCTACAATGAGCAGTTCTTC
CDR3 protein: CASSFSPSSGGATYNEQFF

D gene: NA
V gene: TRBV2
J gene: TRBJ1-5
clone size: once
CDR3 DNA: TGTGCCAGCAGGGCTGACAGCACTAATCAGCCCCAGCATTTT
CDR3 protein: CASRADSTNQPQHF

D gene: NA
V gene: TRBV3-1/TRBV3-2
J gene: TRBJ2-6
clone size: NA
CDR3 DNA: TGTGCCAGCAGCCGGCTCCCGGGTTATGGGGCCAACGTCCTGACTTTC
CDR3 protein: CASSRLPGYGANVLTF

D gene: TRBD1
V gene: TRBV27
J gene: TRBJ1-5
clone size: once
CDR3 DNA: TGTGCCAGCAGTTTCCGGCAGGGGGCTCAGCCCCAGCATTTT
CDR3 protein: CASSFRQGAQPQHF

D gene: NA
V gene: TRBV5-1
J gene: TRBJ2-2
clone size: NA
CDR3 DNA: TGCGCCAGCAGCTTGCCGTCGAACTACGGGGAGCTGTTTTTT
CDR3 protein: CASSLPSNYGELFF

D gene: TRBD1
V gene: TRBV19
J gene: TRBJ1-2
clone size: NA
CDR3 DNA: TGTGCCAGTAGCAGGGACCCGACAGGGAACTATGGCTACACCTTC
CDR3 protein: CASSRDPTGNYGYTF

D gene: NA
V gene: TRBV28
J gene: TRBJ1-3
clone size: NA
CDR3 DNA: TGTGCCAGCAGTGAGGCTGCCTCTGGAAACACCATATATTTT
CDR3 protein: CASSEAASGNTIYF

D gene: TRBD1
V gene: TRBV10-1
J gene: TRBJ2-7
clone size: NA
CDR3 DNA: TGCGCCAGCAGCTCCACCGACAGGGCTGAGCAGTACTTC
CDR3 protein: CASSSTDRAEQYF

D gene: TRBD1
V gene: TRBV18
J gene: TRBJ2-7
clone size: NA
CDR3 DNA: TGTGCCAGCTCACCACGGGACAGGGTGGGCGAGCAGTACTTC
CDR3 protein: CASSPRDRVGEQYF

D gene: TRBD1
V gene: TRBV19
J gene: TRBJ1-6
clone size: NA
CDR3 DNA: TGTGCCAGTAGTACGGACAGGGGGCTCTCTGGTAATTCACCCCTCCACTTT
CDR3 protein: CASSTDRGLSGNSPLHF

D gene: TRBD2
V gene: TRBV11-1
J gene: TRBJ2-5
clone size: NA
CDR3 DNA: TGTGCCAGCAGCTTTTCGACTAGCGGGGGCCAAGAGACCCAGTACTTC
CDR3 protein: CASSFSTSGGQETQYF

D gene: NA
V gene: TRBV7-2
J gene: TRBJ2-7
clone size: NA
CDR3 DNA: TGTGCCAGCAGCTCTCGAGTTGCCTACGAGCAGTACTTC
CDR3 protein: CASSSRVAYEQYF

D gene: NA
V gene: TRBV5-6
J gene: TRBJ2-7
clone size: few
CDR3 DNA: TGTGCCAGCAGCTCGGGACTTGGAAAAGGGGAGTACTTC
CDR3 protein: CASSSGLGKGEYF

D gene: NA
V gene: TRBV19
J gene: TRBJ1-6
clone size: NA
CDR3 DNA: TGTGCCAGTCATTTTGGACAGCTATCGAGCTCCTATAATTCACCCCTCCACTTT
CDR3 protein: CASHFGQLSSSYNSPLHF

D gene: TRBD2
V gene: TRBV7-2
J gene: TRBJ2-7
clone size: NA
CDR3 DNA: TGTGCCAGCAGCCGGAGACCAAGCGGGGAAATGTACGAGCAGTACTTC
CDR3 protein: CASSRRPSGEMYEQYF

D gene: TRBD2
V gene: TRBV2
J gene: TRBJ2-7
clone size: once
CDR3 DNA: TGTGCCAGCAGTCAACGGACTAGCGGGTACGAGCAGTACTTC
CDR3 protein: CASSQRTSGYEQYF

D gene: NA
V gene: TRBV24-1
J gene: TRBJ1-2
clone size: few
CDR3 DNA: TGTGCCACCAGTGATATAGACAGGAACTATGGCTACACCTTC
CDR3 protein: CATSDIDRNYGYTF

D gene: TRBD1
V gene: TRBV19
J gene: TRBJ2-7
clone size: NA
CDR3 DNA: TGTGCCAGTAGTAACAGGGGGGAGAGCTCCTACGAGCAGTACTTC
CDR3 protein: CASSNRGESSYEQYF

D gene: TRBD1
V gene: TRBV29-1
J gene: TRBJ2-5
clone size: NA
CDR3 DNA: TGCAGCGTTCGGGACAGGGGGGTCCAAGAGACCCAGTACTTC
CDR3 protein: CSVRDRGVQETQYF

D gene: TRBD1
V gene: TRBV27
J gene: TRBJ2-7
clone size: NA
CDR3 DNA: TGTGCCAGCAGTTCATCGTCAGGGACAGGGATCTACGAGCAGTACTTC
CDR3 protein: CASSSSSGTGIYEQYF

D gene: TRBD2
V gene: TRBV11-2
J gene: TRBJ2-4
clone size: NA
CDR3 DNA: TGTGCCAGCAGCATCCGTGCTGGCGGGGGGTTAAACATTCAGTACTTC
CDR3 protein: CASSIRAGGGLNIQYF

D gene: NA
V gene: TRBV10-1
J gene: TRBJ2-2
clone size: NA
CDR3 DNA: TGCGCCAGCAGTGGACAGAGCACCGGGGAGCTGTTTTTT
CDR3 protein: CASSGQSTGELFF

D gene: TRBD1
V gene: TRBV19
J gene: TRBJ1-5
clone size: NA
CDR3 DNA: TGTGCCAGTTCCCGGGAACAGGGGGTTGGAAATCAGCCCCAGCATTTT
CDR3 protein: CASSREQGVGNQPQHF

D gene: TRBD1
V gene: TRBV7-9
J gene: TRBJ2-6
clone size: NA
CDR3 DNA: TGTGCCAGCAGCTTAGGGCCCAGGGGGACTGGGGCCAACGTCCTGACTTTC
CDR3 protein: CASSLGPRGTGANVLTF

D gene: TRBD1
V gene: TRBV7-9
J gene: TRBJ1-5
clone size: NA
CDR3 DNA: TGTGCCAGCAGCTTAGGGACAGGGGCTTCTTATAGCAATCAGCCCCAGCATTTT
CDR3 protein: CASSLGTGASYSNQPQHF

D gene: TRBD1
V gene: TRBV7-9
J gene: TRBJ1-2
clone size: NA
CDR3 DNA: TGTGCCAGCAGTCGGACAGGGGACTATGGCTACACCTTC
CDR3 protein: CASSRTGDYGYTF

D gene: TRBD1
V gene: TRBV18
J gene: TRBJ2-2
clone size: NA
CDR3 DNA: TGTGCCAGCTCACCGCGACAGGGGAGATTTTACTTCGGGGAGCTGTTTTTT
CDR3 protein: CASSPRQGRFYFGELFF

D gene: TRBD1
V gene: TRBV6-6
J gene: TRBJ1-3
clone size: NA
CDR3 DNA: TGTGCCAGCAGTCCCGGACAGGGGCCTGTCTCTGGAAACACCATATATTTT
CDR3 protein: CASSPGQGPVSGNTIYF

D gene: NA
V gene: TRBV19
J gene: TRBJ1-2
clone size: NA
CDR3 DNA: TGTGCCAGTAGTATCGGAGGCAACTATGGCTACACCTTC
CDR3 protein: CASSIGGNYGYTF

D gene: TRBD2
V gene: TRBV10-3
J gene: TRBJ2-7
clone size: NA
CDR3 DNA: TGTGCCATCAGCACCGGGACTAGCGGGTTCGGGGCAGCCTACGAGCAGTACTTC
CDR3 protein: CAISTGTSGFGAAYEQYF

D gene: NA
V gene: TRBV3-1/TRBV3-2
J gene: TRBJ2-3
clone size: NA
CDR3 DNA: TGTGCCAGCAGCCAAGGCCAGGGCACAGATACGCAGTATTTT
CDR3 protein: CASSQGQGTDTQYF

D gene: NA
V gene: TRBV5-1
J gene: TRBJ2-2
clone size: NA
CDR3 DNA: TGCGCCAGCAGCTTGGATCTGGGCCCCGGGGAGCTGTTTTTT
CDR3 protein: CASSLDLGPGELFF

D gene: TRBD2
V gene: TRBV5-6
J gene: TRBJ2-1
clone size: NA
CDR3 DNA: TGTGCCAGCAGCCCCACTAGGACTAGCGGGGGGTACAATGAGCAGTTCTTC
CDR3 protein: CASSPTRTSGGYNEQFF

D gene: TRBD1
V gene: TRBV7-9
J gene: TRBJ1-6
clone size: NA
CDR3 DNA: TGTGCCAGCAGCTTAGAAACAGGGGATTCACCCCTCCACTTT
CDR3 protein: CASSLETGDSPLHF

D gene: NA
V gene: TRBV5-1
J gene: TRBJ2-7
clone size: NA
CDR3 DNA: TGCGCCAGCAGCTTGGGTACCTACGAGCAGTACTTC
CDR3 protein: CASSLGTYEQYF

D gene: TRBD1
V gene: TRBV15
J gene: TRBJ1-5
clone size: NA
CDR3 DNA: TGTGCCACCAGCAGATCGGGACAGGGGGTGGAGCAGCCCCAGCATTTT
CDR3 protein: CATSRSGQGVEQPQHF

D gene: NA
V gene: TRBV12-3/TRBV12-4
J gene: TRBJ2-7
clone size: NA
CDR3 DNA: TGTGCCAGCAGTTTACGGTTCCACGAGCAGTACTTC
CDR3 protein: CASSLRFHEQYF

D gene: TRBD2
V gene: TRBV10-1
J gene: TRBJ2-5
clone size: NA
CDR3 DNA: TGCGCCAGCAGTCTCGGCGGGGGGGAGACCCAGTACTTC
CDR3 protein: CASSLGGGETQYF

D gene: NA
V gene: TRBV15
J gene: TRBJ2-4
clone size: few
CDR3 DNA: TGTGCCACCAGCAGAGATCTCCGGGGAGCCAAAAACATTCAGTACTTC
CDR3 protein: CATSRDLRGAKNIQYF

D gene: NA
V gene: TRBV7-2
J gene: TRBJ2-3
clone size: NA
CDR3 DNA: TGTGCCAGCAGCTTTTGGCTCGCGGTGGATACGCAGTATTTT
CDR3 protein: CASSFWLAVDTQYF

D gene: TRBD1
V gene: TRBV24-1
J gene: TRBJ1-2
clone size: NA
CDR3 DNA: TGTGCCACCAGTGATTCACGACAGGGTAGCGGCTACACCTTC
CDR3 protein: CATSDSRQGSGYTF

D gene: NA
V gene: TRBV4-1
J gene: TRBJ1-2
clone size: NA
CDR3 DNA: TGCGCCAGCAGCCCAGGGGAGGGTATACCCAGCTATGGCTACACCTTC
CDR3 protein: CASSPGEGIPSYGYTF

D gene: NA
V gene: TRBV7-2
J gene: TRBJ2-3
clone size: NA
CDR3 DNA: TGTGCCAGCAGCTTAGGGGCGGGTCGCAGGGGAATGACAGATACGCAGTATTTT
CDR3 protein: CASSLGAGRRGMTDTQYF

D gene: TRBD2
V gene: TRBV9
J gene: TRBJ2-1
clone size: NA
CDR3 DNA: TGTGCCAGCAGCGTAGGAAATAGCGGGGGGTCCTACAATGAGCAGTTCTTC
CDR3 protein: CASSVGNSGGSYNEQFF

D gene: NA
V gene: TRBV30
J gene: TRBJ2-1
clone size: NA
CDR3 DNA: TGTGCCTGGAGTGTACTCGGGTGGGATGAGCAGTTCTTC
CDR3 protein: CAWSVLGWDEQFF

D gene: NA
V gene: TRBV24-1
J gene: TRBJ2-1
clone size: NA
CDR3 DNA: TGTGCCACCCACTCTGGGCTGGGCCGAATGTTCTTC
CDR3 protein: CATHSGLGRMFF

D gene: NA
V gene: TRBV2
J gene: TRBJ2-1
clone size: NA
CDR3 DNA: TGTGCCAGCATCCGGCTAGCCTCCAATGAGCAGTTCTTC
CDR3 protein: CASIRLASNEQFF

D gene: NA
V gene: TRBV7-9
J gene: TRBJ1-3
clone size: NA
CDR3 DNA: TGTGCCAGCAGCTTAGCGTTCGCGGGGAGCTCTGGAAACACCATATATTTT
CDR3 protein: CASSLAFAGSSGNTIYF

D gene: TRBD2
V gene: TRBV5-1
J gene: TRBJ2-1
clone size: NA
CDR3 DNA: TGCGCCAGCAGCGACCTAGCGGGGGCGTACAATGAGCAGTTCTTC
CDR3 protein: CASSDLAGAYNEQFF

D gene: TRBD2
V gene: TRBV19
J gene: TRBJ2-2
clone size: NA
CDR3 DNA: TGTGCCACTAAAAGGGGAGACCTAGCGGGATCCACCGGGGAGCTGTTTTTT
CDR3 protein: CATKRGDLAGSTGELFF

D gene: NA
V gene: TRBV19
J gene: TRBJ1-1
clone size: few
CDR3 DNA: TGTGCCAGTAGTATAAGAGGGGGGAACACTGAAGCTTTCTTT
CDR3 protein: CASSIRGGNTEAFF

D gene: TRBD2
V gene: TRBV2
J gene: TRBJ2-5
clone size: NA
CDR3 DNA: TGTGCCAGCAGAGAGCGGGGGGGCCCGGAGACCCAGTACTTC
CDR3 protein: CASRERGGPETQYF

D gene: NA
V gene: TRBV30
J gene: TRBJ2-1
clone size: NA
CDR3 DNA: TGTGCCTGGAGCGCAATCCTGTGGGGAGGATGGGAACACTACAATGAGCAGTTCTTC
CDR3 protein: CAWSAILWGGWEHYNEQFF

D gene: TRBD1
V gene: TRBV24-1
J gene: TRBJ1-4
clone size: NA
CDR3 DNA: TGTGCCACCAGTGATCAGGGACAGGGGAATGAAAAACTGTTTTTT
CDR3 protein: CATSDQGQGNEKLFF

D gene: NA
V gene: TRBV5-5
J gene: TRBJ2-1
clone size: NA
CDR3 DNA: TGTGCCAGCAGCTTGGGGGGGGGCTCCCCACTTGAGCAGTTCTTC
CDR3 protein: CASSLGGGSPLEQFF